What follows describes a single TCR beta chain. Its antigen is as yet unknown. The entry originates in a study of cytomegalovirus exposure and HLA in healthy donors. Germline CDR1 SQVTM, CDR2 ANQGSEA. The CDR3 extends over 13 amino acids. J gave up 8 bases and V 7 bases, and 12 bases lay outside the gene matches. PCR employed 60 Vbeta and 13 Jbeta primers. Only in-frame clones appear in the TCRdb table, and some are missing; sequencing was by immunoSEQ multiplex PCR. The sample has 41,000 or so clones. Study-wide results and limits: Most TCR sequences were rare, but some public TCRs occurred in many donors.

The source material was PBMCs. The origin of this receptor is a man younger than 40 in good health and CMV-seronegative. The genes are TRBV29-1 and TRBJ1-2; 8 bases match TRBD1. CDR3 region: CSAYTGGDEGYTF. The CDR3 DNA is TGCAGCGCCTATACAGGGGGAGACGAAGGCTACACCTTC.